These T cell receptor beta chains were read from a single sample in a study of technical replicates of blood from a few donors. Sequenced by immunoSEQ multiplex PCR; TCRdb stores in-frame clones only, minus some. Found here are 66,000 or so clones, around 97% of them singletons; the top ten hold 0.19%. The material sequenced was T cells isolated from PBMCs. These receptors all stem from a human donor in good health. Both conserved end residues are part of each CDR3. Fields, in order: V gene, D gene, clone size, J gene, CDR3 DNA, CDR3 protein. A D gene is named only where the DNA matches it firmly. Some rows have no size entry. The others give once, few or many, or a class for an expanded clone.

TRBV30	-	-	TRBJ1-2	TGTGCCTGTGTCGAGACCCAGGGTTTTGACTATGGCTACACCTTC	CACVETQGFDYGYTF
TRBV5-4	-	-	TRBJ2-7	TGTGCCAGCAGCCCCGGTCCCTCACCCATCTACGAGCAGTACTTC	CASSPGPSPIYEQYF
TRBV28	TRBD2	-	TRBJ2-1	TGTGCCAGCAGTTCCCTACTAGCGGGCGCTTACAATGAGCAGTTCTTC	CASSSLLAGAYNEQFF
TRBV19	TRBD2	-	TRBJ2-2	TGTGCCAGTAGTCCCCCGGGGGGAGCCTACGGGGAGCTGTTTTTT	CASSPPGGAYGELFF
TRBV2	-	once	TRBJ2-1	TGTGCCAGCAGTGAAGAGGGGCAAATAAACAATGAGCAGTTCTTC	CASSEEGQINNEQFF
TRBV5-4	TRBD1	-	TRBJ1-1	TGTGCCAGCAGCTTGAACAGGGGACAAGGGAACACTGAAGCTTTCTTT	CASSLNRGQGNTEAFF
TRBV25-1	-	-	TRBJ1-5	TGTGCCAGCAGTGATATCCGGGGAGGACAGCCCCAGCATTTT	CASSDIRGGQPQHF
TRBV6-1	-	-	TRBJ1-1	TGTGCCAGCACCTGGGGGGGATATGAAGCTTTCTTT	CASTWGGYEAFF
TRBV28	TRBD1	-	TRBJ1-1	TGTGCCAGCAGATCTACAGGGGGGAACACTGAAGCTTTCTTT	CASRSTGGNTEAFF
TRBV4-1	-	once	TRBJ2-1	TGCGCCAGCAGCCACACAGTATCCTACAATGAGCAGTTCTTC	CASSHTVSYNEQFF
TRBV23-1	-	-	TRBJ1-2	TGCGCCAGCAGTCAGGGGCACAGGGTTTGGGATGGCTACACCTTC	CASSQGHRVWDGYTF
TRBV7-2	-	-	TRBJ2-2	TGTGCCAGCAGCTTAGAGGCCGCCAGGGGAAGGAGCGGGGAGCTGTTTTTT	CASSLEAARGRSGELFF
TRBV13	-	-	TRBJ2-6	TGTGCCAGCAGCTCCCTCCGTACTGGGGCCAACGTCCTGACTTTC	CASSSLRTGANVLTF
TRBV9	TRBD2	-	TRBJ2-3	TGTGCCAGCAGCGTAGGGGGGATAGCGGGGACAGATACGCAGTATTTT	CASSVGGIAGTDTQYF
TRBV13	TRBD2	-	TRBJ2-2	TGTGCCAGCAGCTTTGACGGACTAGAAAAGAACACCGGGGAGCTGTTTTTT	CASSFDGLEKNTGELFF
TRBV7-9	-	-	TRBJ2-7	TGTGCCAGCACGGATCCGGAGATGGTCGAGCAGTACTTC	CASTDPEMVEQYF
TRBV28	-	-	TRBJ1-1	TGTGCCAGCAGGTACAAGTGGGACAAAGAAGCTTTCTTT	CASRYKWDKEAFF
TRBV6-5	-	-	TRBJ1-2	TGTGCCAGCAGTTACACCGTCAAGGGGCGAAGTGGCTACACCTTC	CASSYTVKGRSGYTF
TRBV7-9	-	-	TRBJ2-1	TGTGCCAGCAGCTTAGGACTTCTGGGGAGCTCCTACAATGAGCAGTTCTTC	CASSLGLLGSSYNEQFF